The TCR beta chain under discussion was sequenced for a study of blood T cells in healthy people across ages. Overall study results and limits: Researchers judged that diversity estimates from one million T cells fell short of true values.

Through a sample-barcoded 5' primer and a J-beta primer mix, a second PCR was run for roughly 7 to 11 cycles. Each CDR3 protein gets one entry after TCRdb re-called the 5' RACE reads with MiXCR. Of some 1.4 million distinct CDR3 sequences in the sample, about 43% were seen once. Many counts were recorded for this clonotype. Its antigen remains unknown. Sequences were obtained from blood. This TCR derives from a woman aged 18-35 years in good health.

CDR3 sequence (DNA): TGTGCCAGCAGGGCGACGGCTCTGGGGGCCAACGTCCTGACTTTC. This codes for CASRATALGANVLTF. The chain is built from TRBV6-4 and TRBJ2-6; D uncertain. The CDR3 is 15 amino acids. The germline CDR1 and CDR2 sequences are MRHNA and SNTAGT. Trimming pared 6 bases from V and 4 bases from J, leaving 13 bases between.